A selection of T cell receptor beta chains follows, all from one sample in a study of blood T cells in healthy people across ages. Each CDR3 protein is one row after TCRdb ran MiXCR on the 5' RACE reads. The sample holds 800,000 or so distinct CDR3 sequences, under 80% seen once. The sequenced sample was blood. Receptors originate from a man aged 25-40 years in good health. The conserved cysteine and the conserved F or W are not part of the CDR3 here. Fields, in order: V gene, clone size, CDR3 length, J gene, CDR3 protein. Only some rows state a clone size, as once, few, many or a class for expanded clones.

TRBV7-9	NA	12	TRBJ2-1	ASSLQGAVNEQF
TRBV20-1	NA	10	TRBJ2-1	SASDHTHEQF
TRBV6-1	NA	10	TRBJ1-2	ASSETPYGYT
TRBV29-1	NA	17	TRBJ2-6	SVVERSAGALSGANVLT
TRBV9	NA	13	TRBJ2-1	ASSVAGASYNEQF
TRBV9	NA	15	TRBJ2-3	ASSPSSGGAPTDAQY
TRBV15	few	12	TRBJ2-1	ATSRGDTYNEQF
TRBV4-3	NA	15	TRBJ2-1	ASSLSIAGSFFNEQF
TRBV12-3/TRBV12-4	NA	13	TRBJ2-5	ASSSARTVQETQY
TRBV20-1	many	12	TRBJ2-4	SAGPRGVKNIQY
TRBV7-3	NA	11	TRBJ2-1	ASSLSQGNEQF
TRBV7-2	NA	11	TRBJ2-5	ASSLADQETQY
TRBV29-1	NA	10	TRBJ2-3	SVGLSTDTQY
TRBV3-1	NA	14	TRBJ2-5	ASSQPRGGRQETRY
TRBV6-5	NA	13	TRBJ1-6	ASRSQGGYRSPLH
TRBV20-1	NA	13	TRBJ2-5	SATPVATDGETQY
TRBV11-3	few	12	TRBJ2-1	ASSTGTGVDEQF
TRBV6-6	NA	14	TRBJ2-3	ASSNPSGGVADTQY
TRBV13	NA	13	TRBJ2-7	ASSTRQGVPYEQY
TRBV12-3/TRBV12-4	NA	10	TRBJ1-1	ASSLLGGEAF
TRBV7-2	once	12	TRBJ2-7	ASSPGTRYYEQY
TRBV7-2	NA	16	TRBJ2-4	ASSLVGGGAAAKNIQY
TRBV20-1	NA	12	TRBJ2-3	SATSYEEVDTQY
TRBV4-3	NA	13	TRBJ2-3	ASSQHTGEPDTQY
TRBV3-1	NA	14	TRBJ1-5	ASSRGNLGSKQPQH
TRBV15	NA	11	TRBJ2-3	ATSRGAGDTQY
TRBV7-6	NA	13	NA	ASNIDAPGPYEQY
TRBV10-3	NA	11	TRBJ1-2	AIRLGTGYGYT
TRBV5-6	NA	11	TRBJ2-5	ASSLTTQETQY
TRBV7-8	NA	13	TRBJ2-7	ASSLGRTDLGEQY
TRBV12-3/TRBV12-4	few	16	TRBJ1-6	ASSPRDRRGAYNSPLH
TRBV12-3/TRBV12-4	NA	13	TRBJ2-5	ASSFRQGLQETQY
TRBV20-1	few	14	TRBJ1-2	SAREPQGAGVYGYT
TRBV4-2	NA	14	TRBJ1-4	ASSRKQGDDNEKLF
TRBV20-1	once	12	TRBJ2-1	SARVGGGGNEQF
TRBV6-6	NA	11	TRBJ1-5	ASKVEGSQPQH
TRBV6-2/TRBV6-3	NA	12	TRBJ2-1	ASSYQDGNNEQF
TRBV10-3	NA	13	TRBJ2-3	AISRTSGGADTQY
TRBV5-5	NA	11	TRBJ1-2	ASSVEFLNGYT
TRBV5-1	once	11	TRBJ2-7	ASSTDGTYEQY
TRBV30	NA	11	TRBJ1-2	AWTGQGNYGYT
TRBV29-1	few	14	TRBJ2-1	SVEDRGRQGTREQF
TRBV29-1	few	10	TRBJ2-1	SVATGLNEQF
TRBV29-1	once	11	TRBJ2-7	SILTPDSYEQY
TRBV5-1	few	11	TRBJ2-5	ASSGGVQETQY
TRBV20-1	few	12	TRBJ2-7	SARVGGYSYEQY
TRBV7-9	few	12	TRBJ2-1	ASSLEGTWETQF
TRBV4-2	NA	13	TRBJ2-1	ASSQGTSAGREQF
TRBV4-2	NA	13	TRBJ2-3	ASSHEQDRADTQY
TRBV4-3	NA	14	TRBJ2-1	ASSQWRTSRLNEQF
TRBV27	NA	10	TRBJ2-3	ASSPNIDTQY
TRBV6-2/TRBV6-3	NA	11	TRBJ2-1	ASSDPVYNEQF
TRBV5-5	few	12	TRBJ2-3	ASSRQGGTDTQY
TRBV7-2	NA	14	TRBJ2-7	ASSITGTSGGAEQY
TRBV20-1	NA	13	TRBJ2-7	SARDPGGTYYEQY
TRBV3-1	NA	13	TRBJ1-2	ASSQGQVLNYGYT